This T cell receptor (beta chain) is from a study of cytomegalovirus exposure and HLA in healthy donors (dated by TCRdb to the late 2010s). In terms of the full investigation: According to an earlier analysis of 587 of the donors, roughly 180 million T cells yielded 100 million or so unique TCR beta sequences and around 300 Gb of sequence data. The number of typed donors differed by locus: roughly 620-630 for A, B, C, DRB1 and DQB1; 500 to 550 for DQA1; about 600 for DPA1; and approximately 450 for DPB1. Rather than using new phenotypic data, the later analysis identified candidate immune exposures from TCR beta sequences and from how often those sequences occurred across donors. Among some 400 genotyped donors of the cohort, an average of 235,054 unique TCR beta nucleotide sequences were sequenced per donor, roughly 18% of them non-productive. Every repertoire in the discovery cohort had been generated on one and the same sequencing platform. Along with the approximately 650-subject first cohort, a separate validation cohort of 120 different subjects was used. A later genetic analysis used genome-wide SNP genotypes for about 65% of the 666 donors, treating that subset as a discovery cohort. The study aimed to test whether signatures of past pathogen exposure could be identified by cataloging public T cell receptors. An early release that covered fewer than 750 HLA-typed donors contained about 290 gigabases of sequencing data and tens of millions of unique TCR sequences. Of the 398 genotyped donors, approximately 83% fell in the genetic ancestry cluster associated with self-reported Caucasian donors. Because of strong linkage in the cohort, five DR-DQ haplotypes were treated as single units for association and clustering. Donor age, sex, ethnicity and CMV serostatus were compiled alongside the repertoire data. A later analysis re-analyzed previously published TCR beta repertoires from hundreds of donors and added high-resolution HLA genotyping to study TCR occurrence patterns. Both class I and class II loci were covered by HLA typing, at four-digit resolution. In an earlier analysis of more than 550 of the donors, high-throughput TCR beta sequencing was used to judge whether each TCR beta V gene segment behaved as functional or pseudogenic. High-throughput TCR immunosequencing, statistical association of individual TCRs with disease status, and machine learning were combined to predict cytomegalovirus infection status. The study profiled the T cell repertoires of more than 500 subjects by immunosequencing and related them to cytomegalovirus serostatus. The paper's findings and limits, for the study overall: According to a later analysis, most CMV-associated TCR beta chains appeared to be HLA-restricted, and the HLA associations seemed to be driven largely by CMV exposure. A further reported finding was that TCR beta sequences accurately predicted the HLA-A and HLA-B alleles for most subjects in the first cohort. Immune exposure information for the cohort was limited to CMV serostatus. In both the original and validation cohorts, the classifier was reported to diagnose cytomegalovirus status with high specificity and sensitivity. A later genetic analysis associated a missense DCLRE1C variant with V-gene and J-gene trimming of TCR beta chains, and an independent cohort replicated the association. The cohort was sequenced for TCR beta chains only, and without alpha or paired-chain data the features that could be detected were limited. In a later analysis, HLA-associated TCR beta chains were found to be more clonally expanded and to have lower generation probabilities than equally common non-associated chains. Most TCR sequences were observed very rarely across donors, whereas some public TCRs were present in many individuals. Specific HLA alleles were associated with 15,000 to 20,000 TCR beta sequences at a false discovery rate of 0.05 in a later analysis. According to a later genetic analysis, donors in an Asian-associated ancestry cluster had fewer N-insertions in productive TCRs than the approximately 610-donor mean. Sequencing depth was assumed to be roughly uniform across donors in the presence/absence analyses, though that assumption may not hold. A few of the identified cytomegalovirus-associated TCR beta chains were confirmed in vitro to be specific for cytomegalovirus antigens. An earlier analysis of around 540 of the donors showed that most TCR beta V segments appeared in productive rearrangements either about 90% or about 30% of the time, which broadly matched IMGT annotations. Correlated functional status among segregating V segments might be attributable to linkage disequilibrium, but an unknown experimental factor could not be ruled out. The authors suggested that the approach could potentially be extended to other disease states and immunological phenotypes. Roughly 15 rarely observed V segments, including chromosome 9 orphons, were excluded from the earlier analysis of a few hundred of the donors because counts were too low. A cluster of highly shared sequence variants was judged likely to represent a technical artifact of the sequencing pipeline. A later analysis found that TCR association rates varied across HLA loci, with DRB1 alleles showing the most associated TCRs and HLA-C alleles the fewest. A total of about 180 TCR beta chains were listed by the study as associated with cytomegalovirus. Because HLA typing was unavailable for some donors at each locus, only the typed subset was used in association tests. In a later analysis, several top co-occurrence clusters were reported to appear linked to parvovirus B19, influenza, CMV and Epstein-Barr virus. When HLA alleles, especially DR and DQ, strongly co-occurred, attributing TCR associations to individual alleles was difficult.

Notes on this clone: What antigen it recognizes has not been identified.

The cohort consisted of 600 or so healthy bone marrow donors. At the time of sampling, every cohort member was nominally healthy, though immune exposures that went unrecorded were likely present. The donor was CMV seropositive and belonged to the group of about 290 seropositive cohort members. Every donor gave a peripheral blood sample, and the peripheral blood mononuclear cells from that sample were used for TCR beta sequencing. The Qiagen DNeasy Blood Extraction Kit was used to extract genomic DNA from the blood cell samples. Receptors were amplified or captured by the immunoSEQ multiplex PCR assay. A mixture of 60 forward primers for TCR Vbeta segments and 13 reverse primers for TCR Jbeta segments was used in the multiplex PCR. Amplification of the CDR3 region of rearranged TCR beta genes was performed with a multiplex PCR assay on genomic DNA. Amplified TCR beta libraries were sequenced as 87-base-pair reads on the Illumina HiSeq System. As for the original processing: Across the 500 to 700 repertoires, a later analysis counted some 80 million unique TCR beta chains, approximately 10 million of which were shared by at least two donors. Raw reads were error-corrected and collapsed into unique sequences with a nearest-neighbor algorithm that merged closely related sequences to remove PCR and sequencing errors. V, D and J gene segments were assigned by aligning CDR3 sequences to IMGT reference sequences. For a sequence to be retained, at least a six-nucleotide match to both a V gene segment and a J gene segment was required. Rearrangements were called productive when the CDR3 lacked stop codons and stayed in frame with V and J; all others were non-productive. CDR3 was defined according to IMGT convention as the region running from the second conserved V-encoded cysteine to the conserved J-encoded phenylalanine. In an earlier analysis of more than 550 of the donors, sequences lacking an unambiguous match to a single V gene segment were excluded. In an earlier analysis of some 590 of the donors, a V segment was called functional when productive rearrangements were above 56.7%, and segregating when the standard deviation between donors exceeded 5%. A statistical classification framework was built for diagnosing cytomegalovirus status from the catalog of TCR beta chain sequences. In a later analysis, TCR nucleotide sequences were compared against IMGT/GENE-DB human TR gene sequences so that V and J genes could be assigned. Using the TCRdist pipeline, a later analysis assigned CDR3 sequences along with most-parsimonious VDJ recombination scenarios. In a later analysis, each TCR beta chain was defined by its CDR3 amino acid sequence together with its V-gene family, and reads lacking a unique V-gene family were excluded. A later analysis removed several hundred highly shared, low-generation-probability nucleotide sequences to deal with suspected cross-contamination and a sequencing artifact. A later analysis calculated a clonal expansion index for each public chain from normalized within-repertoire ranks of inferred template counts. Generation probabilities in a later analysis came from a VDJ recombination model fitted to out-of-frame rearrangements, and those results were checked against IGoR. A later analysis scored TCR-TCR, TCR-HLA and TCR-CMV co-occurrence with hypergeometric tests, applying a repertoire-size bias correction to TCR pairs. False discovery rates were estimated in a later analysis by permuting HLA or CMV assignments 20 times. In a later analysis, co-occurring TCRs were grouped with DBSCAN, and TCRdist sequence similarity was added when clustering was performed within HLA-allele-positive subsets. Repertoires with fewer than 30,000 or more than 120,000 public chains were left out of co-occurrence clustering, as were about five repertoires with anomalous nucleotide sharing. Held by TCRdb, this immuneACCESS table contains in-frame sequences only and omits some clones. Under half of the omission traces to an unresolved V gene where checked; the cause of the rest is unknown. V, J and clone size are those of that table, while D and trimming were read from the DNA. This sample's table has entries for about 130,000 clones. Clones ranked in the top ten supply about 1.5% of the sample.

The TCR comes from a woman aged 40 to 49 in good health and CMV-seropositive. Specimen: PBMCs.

The DNA reads TGTGCCAGCAGTGAGGAGACAGGGCCCACCCACGAGCAGTACTTC. Translated, this gives CASSEETGPTHEQYF. The sequence is built from TRBV6-1 and TRBJ2-7; the junction holds 7 bases that match TRBD1. Germline trimming: 3 bases from V, 5 bases from J; junction bases outside gene matches: 10. As encoded in the germline V gene, CDR1 is MNHNS while CDR2 is SASEGT. Taken from cysteine to phenylalanine, the CDR3 has 15 residues. Solely the CDR3 DNA is kept, with 45 bases framed from the first base.